One and the same sample provided the 20 T cell receptor beta chains below, sequenced in a study of T-cell memory formation after mild COVID-19. Using its own MiXCR run on the 5' RACE reads, TCRdb lists one record per CDR3 protein. The repertoire holds 450,000 to 650,000 distinct CDR3 sequences, with roughly 22% as singletons. Sequences were obtained from PBMCs or a T cell subset sorted from them (not recorded which). The origin of the receptors is an adult woman who had mild COVID-19 (a few samples of this study predate the infection). Cell type and time point are not known.

This clonotype has only a few counts. The rearrangement uses TRBV24-1 and TRBJ2-1; 13 bases line up with TRBD2. This CDR3 spans 16 amino acids. Germline loops: CDR1 KGHDR, CDR2 SFDVKD. The V and J ends lost 4 bases and 7 bases, in that order; junction bases with no gene match: 6. The CDR3 DNA is TGTGCCACCAGTGACCCCGGACTAGCGGGAGATAATGAGCAGTTCTTC. This gives the protein CATSDPGLAGDNEQFF.

This clonotype was detected only a few times. The chain recombines TRBV18 with TRBJ1-5; 9 nucleotides match TRBD1. V lost 3 bases and J lost 4; bases outside the gene matches: 7. CDR1 and CDR2 (germline): KGHSH, LQKENI. The CDR3 loop spans 16 amino acids. This CDR3 reads CASSPSLGQGNQPQHF. In DNA form, the CDR3 reads TGTGCCAGCTCACCTTCCCTCGGACAGGGGAATCAGCCCCAGCATTTT.

This clonotype was counted only a few times. The chain joins TRBV20-1 to TRBJ1-2; 10 nucleotides agree with TRBD1. The J segment lost 2 bases and the V segment lost 2 bases, leaving 8 bases of the junction unmatched. This CDR3 has 16 amino acids. The V gene's germline CDR1 is DFQATT and CDR2 SNEGSKA (reference sequence). The CDR3 coding sequence is TGCAGTGCTAGACCCCCGACAGGGGGCAACAACTATGGCTACACCTTC. As protein: CSARPPTGGNNYGYTF.

This clonotype was seen a few times. The genes are TRBV5-6 and TRBJ1-5; no definite D call. V shed 2 bases and J shed 4 bases, with 4 bases lying between them. CDR1 and CDR2 from the germline V gene are SGHDT and YYEEEE. The CDR3 spans 12 residues. CDR3: CASSLQNQPQHF. The CDR3, as DNA: TGTGCCAGCAGCTTACAGAATCAGCCCCAGCATTTT.

This clonotype was seen a handful of times. The chain uses TRBV5-6 and TRBJ2-3, with TRBD2 identical over 7 bases. V dropped 4 bases and J dropped 0; count of bases not matched to a gene: 5. The CDR3 spans 15 residues. Germline V CDR1 and CDR2: SGHDT, YYEEEE. For the CDR3, the DNA is TGTGCCAGCAGCCTCCTAGCGGAGAGCACAGATACGCAGTATTTT. It is translated as CASSLLAESTDTQYF.

This clonotype was seen a few times. The chain couples TRBV29-1 to TRBJ1-5, with 7 bases lining up with TRBD1. Germline values: CDR1 SQVTM, CDR2 ANQGSEA. The CDR3 contains 15 residues. The V and J ends lost 6 bases and 3 bases, in that order; junction bases with no gene match: 11. The CDR3 sequence is CSVSTGGGYNQPQHF. CDR3 bases: TGCAGCGTCTCAACAGGAGGGGGCTACAATCAGCCCCAGCATTTT.

This rearrangement joins TRBV7-9 to TRBJ1-2; 11 bases agree with TRBD1. This CDR3 is built from 16 residues. CDR1 and CDR2 from the germline V gene are SEHNR and FQNEAQ (reference sequence). Unmatched junction bases numbered 5, after V lost 3 bases and J lost 2 bases. CDR3 region: CASSLPGQGENYGYTF. CDR3 bases: TGTGCCAGCAGCTTGCCGGGACAGGGGGAAAACTATGGCTACACCTTC.

There are many counts of this clonotype. V and J are TRBV5-1 and TRBJ2-2; D remains ambiguous. Germline CDR1 is SGHRS and CDR2 is YFSETQ. CDR3 length: 13 amino acids. Trimming stripped 7 bases from V and 6 bases from J, with 13 bases between. CDR3 protein: CASWPGVAGELFF. The CDR3 coding sequence is TGCGCCAGCTGGCCTGGGGTTGCCGGGGAGCTGTTTTTT.

This clonotype was seen only a few times. The CDR3 DNA sequence: TGTGCCAGCAGCACAATCCCTCGTGGACGGGGGAACAATGAGCAGTTCTTC. Its protein is CASSTIPRGRGNNEQFF. This sequence joins TRBV7-9 and TRBJ2-1; possibly TRBD2 for D (6 bases). V lost 5 bases and J lost 5, with 22 bases in between. CDR1 is SEHNR, CDR2 FQNEAQ, per germline (reference sequence). The CDR3 is made up of 17 amino acids.

In its sample, this clonotype was seen a few times. V usage is TRBV6-5 and J usage is TRBJ2-1; 7 bases are shared with TRBD2. Germline V gene data show CDR1 as MNHEY and CDR2 as SVGAGI. The CDR3 has 15 amino acids. V shed 6 bases and J 1 base; nucleotides not matched to a gene: 6. This CDR3 reads CASSRREESYNEQFF. CDR3 DNA: TGTGCCAGCAGCAGACGGGAGGAGTCCTACAATGAGCAGTTCTTC.

In regard to this clonotype: A much bigger clone sits one base away, suggesting this may be a read error. The gene calls are TRBV12-3 or TRBV12-4 and TRBJ1-1; 8 bases are a match to TRBD1. V was clipped by 4 bases and J by 4 bases; unmatched bases: 5. The CDR3 runs 14 residues. CDR3 sequence (DNA): TGTGCCAGCAGTTGGACAGGGTGGGGCACTGAAGCTTTCTTT. It encodes CASSWTGWGTEAFF.

This clonotype showed up just a few times. The rearrangement links TRBV25-1 to TRBJ2-5, with 11 bases fitting TRBD1. The CDR3 is 16 residues long. V trimming: 6 bases; J trimming: 0 bases; junction bases outside the gene matches: 6. Looked up from germline, CDR1 is MGHDK and CDR2 is SYGVNS. The CDR3, as DNA: TGTGCCAGCAGCCTTACGGACAGGGGGCACCAAGAGACCCAGTACTTC. Encoded protein: CASSLTDRGHQETQYF.

This clonotype has only a few counts. The chain is built from TRBV29-1 and TRBJ2-2, with 10 positions matching TRBD2. There are 18 residues in the CDR3. Germline assignment: CDR1 SQVTM and CDR2 ANQGSEA. Trimming removed 0 bases from V and 5 bases from J; junction bases left unmatched: 12. The CDR3 sequence is CSVEDPLAGATGTGELFF. The CDR3 bases are TGCAGCGTTGAAGATCCGCTAGCGGGAGCTACGGGGACCGGGGAGCTGTTTTTT.

The chain employs TRBV20-1 and TRBJ2-7; a weak D match, TRBD1 (5 bases). Looked up from germline, CDR1 is DFQATT and CDR2 is SNEGSKA (reference sequence). This CDR3 contains 12 residues. V was shortened by 3 bases and J by 4 bases, with 10 bases between the two germline ends. The CDR3 here is CSASRQTYEQYF. The CDR3 DNA reads as TGCAGTGCTAGCCGACAGACGTACGAGCAGTACTTC.

V and J are TRBV12-3 or TRBV12-4 and TRBJ2-2; TRBD2 agrees at 10 bases. This CDR3 comprises 16 residues. The V and J ends lost 0 bases and 7 bases, in that order; junction bases with no gene match: 5. Written as DNA, the CDR3 is TGTGCCAGCAGTTTAGCTAGCGGGGGGCTCGGCGGGGAGCTGTTTTTT. As protein: CASSLASGGLGGELFF.

This clonotype occurred a few times. The chain uses TRBV12-3 or TRBV12-4 and TRBJ2-5, with 7 bases lining up with TRBD2. Unmatched junction bases numbered 4, after V lost 3 bases and J lost 0 bases. The CDR3 sequence is 15 residues long. The CDR3: CASSFTSAYQETQYF. The DNA for the CDR3 is TGTGCCAGCAGTTTCACTAGCGCCTACCAAGAGACCCAGTACTTC.

The rearrangement uses TRBV6-2 or TRBV6-3 and TRBJ1-4, with D possibly matching TRBD1 (6 bases). Trimming took off 6 bases at V and 6 bases at J, with 17 bases between the two ends. In germline, CDR1 is MNHEY, CDR2 SVGEGT. The CDR3 has 15 residues. The DNA for the CDR3 is TGTGCCAGCAGCCCAGGGGAAGCTCGGTATGAAAAACTGTTTTTT. It encodes CASSPGEARYEKLFF.

There are a few counts of this clonotype. V gene TRBV6-6 combines with J gene TRBJ1-6, with 10 bases that match TRBD1. The CDR3 has 16 amino acids. CDR1 is MNHNY, CDR2 SVGAGI, per germline (reference sequence). With V trimmed by 5 bases and J by 2 bases, 3 bases remained unmatched. The CDR3 DNA is TGTGCCAGCAGTGGGACAGGGGCCACCTATAATTCACCCCTCCACTTT. Encoded protein: CASSGTGATYNSPLHF.

This clonotype was observed a handful of times. The CDR3 loop reads CASSPQRSTDTQYF. The CDR3, as DNA: TGTGCCAGCTCACCTCAGAGAAGCACAGATACGCAGTATTTT. The chain joins TRBV18 to TRBJ2-3; D is undetermined. CDR1 is KGHSH and CDR2 is LQKENI in the germline V gene. With 3 bases removed from V and 0 bases from J, the gap between germline ends came to 7 bases. The CDR3 is 14 residues long.

This clonotype was recorded a few times. The chain has TRBV5-6 and TRBJ2-2, with D maybe TRBD2 (5 bases). Germline CDR1 and CDR2: SGHDT and YYEEEE. CDR3 length equals 17 residues. Trimming left V 1 base short and J 4 bases short, with 17 bases between. The CDR3 reads CASSLSLQRRSTGELFF. The CDR3 DNA is TGTGCCAGCAGCTTGTCATTACAGCGGAGGAGCACCGGGGAGCTGTTTTTT. Drawing the rest from reference TRBV5-6 and TRBJ2-2, the complete variable domain is DAGVTQSPTHLIKTRGQQVTLRCSPKSGHDTVSWYQQALGQGPQFIFQYYEEEERQRGNFPDRFSGHQFPNYSSELNVNALLLGDSALYLCASSLSLQRRSTGELFFGEGSRLTVL.